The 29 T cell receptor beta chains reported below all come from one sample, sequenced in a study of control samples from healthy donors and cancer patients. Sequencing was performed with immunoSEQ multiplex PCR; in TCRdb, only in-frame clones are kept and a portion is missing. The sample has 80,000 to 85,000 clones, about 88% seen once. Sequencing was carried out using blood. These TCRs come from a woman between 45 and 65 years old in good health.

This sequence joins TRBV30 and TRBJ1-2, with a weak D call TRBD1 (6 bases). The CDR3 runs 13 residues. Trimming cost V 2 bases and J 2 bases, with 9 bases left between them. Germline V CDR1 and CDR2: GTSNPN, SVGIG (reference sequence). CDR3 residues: CAWSRGGNYGYTF. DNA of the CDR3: TGTGCCTGGAGTCGGGGGGGCAACTATGGCTACACCTTC. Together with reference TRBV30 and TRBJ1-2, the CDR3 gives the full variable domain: SQTIHQWPATLVQPVGSPLSLECTVEGTSNPNLYWYRQAAGRGLQLLFYSVGIGQISSEVPQNLSASRPQDRQFILSSKKLLLSDSGFYLCAWSRGGNYGYTFGSGTRLTVV.

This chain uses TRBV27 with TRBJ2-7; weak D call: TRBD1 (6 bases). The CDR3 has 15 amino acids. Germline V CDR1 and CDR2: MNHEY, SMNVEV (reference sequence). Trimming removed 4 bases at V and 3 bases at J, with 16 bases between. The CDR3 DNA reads TGTGCCAGCAGTTCCACGTTACAGGGAATCTACGAGCAGTACTTC. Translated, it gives CASSSTLQGIYEQYF.

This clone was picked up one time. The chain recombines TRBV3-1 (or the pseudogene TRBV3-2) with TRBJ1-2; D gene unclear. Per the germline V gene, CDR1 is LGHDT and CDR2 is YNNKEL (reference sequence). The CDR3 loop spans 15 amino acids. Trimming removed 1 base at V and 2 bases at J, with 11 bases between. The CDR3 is CASSQGPDRNYGYTF. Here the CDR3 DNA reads TGTGCCAGCAGCCAAGGACCGGACCGAAACTATGGCTACACCTTC.

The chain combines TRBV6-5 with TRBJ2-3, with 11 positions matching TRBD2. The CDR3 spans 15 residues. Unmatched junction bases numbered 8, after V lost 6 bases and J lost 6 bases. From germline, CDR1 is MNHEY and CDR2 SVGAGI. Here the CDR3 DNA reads TGTGCCAGCAGATTAGCGGGGGGGCCTTATGATACGCAGTATTTT. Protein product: CASRLAGGPYDTQYF.

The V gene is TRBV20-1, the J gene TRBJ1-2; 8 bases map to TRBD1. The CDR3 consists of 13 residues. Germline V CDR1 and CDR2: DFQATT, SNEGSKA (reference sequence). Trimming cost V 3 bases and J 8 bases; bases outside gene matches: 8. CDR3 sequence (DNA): TGCAGTGCTAGTCTCGGACAGGGTTGGGGCTACACCTTC. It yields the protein CSASLGQGWGYTF.

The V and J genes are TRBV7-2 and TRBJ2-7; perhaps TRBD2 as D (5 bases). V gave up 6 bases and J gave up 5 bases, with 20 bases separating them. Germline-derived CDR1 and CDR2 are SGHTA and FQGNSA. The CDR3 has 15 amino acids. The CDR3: CASSRYTSLGNEQYF. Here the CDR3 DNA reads TGTGCCAGCAGTCGCTATACTAGTCTGGGCAACGAGCAGTACTTC.

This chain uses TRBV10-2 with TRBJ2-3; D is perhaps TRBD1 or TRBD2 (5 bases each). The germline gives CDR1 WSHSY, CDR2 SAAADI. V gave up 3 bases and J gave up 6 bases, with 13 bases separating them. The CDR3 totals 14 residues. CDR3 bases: TGCGCCAGCAGTGAACGCCCCGGGGCGGATACGCAGTATTTT. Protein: CASSERPGADTQYF.

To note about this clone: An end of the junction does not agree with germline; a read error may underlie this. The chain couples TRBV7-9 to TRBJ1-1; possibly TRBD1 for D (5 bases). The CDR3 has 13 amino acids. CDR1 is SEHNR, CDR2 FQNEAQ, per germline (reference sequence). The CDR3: CASSLVAGTGVVF. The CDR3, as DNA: TGTGCCAGCAGCTTAGTCGCGGGGACCGGGGTTGTCTTT.

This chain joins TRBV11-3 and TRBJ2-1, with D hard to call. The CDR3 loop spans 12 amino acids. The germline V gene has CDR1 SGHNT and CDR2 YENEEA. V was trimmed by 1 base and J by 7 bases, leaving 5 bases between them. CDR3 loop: CASSLGVNEQFF. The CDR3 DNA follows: TGTGCCAGCAGCTTAGGGGTAAATGAGCAGTTCTTC.

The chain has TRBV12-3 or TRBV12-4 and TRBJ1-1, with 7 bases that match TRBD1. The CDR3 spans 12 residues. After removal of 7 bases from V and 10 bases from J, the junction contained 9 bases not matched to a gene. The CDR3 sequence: CASNQGRGLAFF. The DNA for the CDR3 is TGTGCCAGCAACCAAGGCAGGGGGTTAGCTTTCTTT.

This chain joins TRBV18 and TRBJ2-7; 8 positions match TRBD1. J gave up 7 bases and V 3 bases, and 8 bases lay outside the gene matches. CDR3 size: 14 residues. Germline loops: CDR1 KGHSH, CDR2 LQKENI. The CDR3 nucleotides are TGTGCCAGCTCACCTCTAGGGGGACAGGAAGAGCAGTACTTC. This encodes CASSPLGGQEEQYF.

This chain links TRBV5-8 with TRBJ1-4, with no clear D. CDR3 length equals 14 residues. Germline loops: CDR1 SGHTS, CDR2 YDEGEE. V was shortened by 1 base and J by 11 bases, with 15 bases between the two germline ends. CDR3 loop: CASSLTEEGWKLFF. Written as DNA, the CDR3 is TGTGCCAGCAGCTTGACCGAGGAAGGATGGAAACTGTTTTTT. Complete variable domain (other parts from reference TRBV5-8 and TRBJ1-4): EAGVTQSPTHLIKTRGQQATLRCSPISGHTSVYWYQQALGLGLQFLLWYDEGEERNRGNFPPRFSGRQFPNYSSELNVNALELEDSALYLCASSLTEEGWKLFFGSGTQLSVL.

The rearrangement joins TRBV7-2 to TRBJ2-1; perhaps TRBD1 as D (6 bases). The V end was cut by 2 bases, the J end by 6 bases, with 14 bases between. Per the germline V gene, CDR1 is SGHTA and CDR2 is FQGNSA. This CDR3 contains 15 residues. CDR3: CASSLMGQGLNEQFF. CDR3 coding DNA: TGTGCCAGCAGCTTAATGGGACAAGGTCTCAATGAGCAGTTCTTC.

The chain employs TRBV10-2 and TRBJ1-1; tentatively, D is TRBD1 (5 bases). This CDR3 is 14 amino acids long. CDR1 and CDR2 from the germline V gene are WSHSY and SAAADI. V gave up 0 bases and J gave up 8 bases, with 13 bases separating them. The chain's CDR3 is CASSESGRGLEAFF. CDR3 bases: TGCGCCAGCAGTGAGTCGGGGAGGGGCCTGGAAGCTTTCTTT.

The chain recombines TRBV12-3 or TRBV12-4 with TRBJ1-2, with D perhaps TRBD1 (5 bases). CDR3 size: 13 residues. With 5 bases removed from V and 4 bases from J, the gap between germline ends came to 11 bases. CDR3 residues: CASSLLGTYGYTF. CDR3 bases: TGTGCCAGCAGTCTTTTGGGGACCTATGGCTACACCTTC.

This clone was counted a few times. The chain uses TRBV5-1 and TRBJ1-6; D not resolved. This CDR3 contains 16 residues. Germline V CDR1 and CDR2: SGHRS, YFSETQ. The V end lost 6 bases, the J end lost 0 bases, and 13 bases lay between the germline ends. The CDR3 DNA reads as TGCGCCAGCACCGCGCTAGGCAGCTCCTATAATTCACCCCTCCACTTT. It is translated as CASTALGSSYNSPLHF.

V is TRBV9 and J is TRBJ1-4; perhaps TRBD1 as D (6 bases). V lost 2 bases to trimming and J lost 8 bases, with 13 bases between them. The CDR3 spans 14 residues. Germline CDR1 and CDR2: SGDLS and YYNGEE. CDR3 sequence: CASSVQGTGEKLFF. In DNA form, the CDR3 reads TGTGCCAGCAGCGTTCAGGGGACGGGAGAAAAACTGTTTTTT.

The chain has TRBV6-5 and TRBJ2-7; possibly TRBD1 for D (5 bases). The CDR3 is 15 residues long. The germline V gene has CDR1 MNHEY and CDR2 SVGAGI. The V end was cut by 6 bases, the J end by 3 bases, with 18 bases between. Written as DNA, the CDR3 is TGTGCCAGCAGGGACGAACAGGACGTTCTCTACGAGCAGTACTTC. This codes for CASRDEQDVLYEQYF.

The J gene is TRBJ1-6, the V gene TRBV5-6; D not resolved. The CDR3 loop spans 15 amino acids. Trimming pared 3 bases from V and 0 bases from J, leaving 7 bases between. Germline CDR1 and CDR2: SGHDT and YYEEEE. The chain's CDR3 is CASSSLSSYNSPLHF. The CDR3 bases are TGTGCCAGCAGCTCCCTAAGCTCCTATAATTCACCCCTCCACTTT.

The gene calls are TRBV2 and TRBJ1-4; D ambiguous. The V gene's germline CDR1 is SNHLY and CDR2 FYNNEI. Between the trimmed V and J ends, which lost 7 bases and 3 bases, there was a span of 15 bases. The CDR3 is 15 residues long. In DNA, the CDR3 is TGTGCCAGCACGGTTCGTAGGGTCGCTAATGAAAAACTGTTTTTT. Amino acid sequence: CASTVRRVANEKLFF.

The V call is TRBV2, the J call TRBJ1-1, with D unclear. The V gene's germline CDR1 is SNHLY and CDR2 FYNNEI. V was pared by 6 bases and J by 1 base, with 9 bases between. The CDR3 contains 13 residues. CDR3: CASRIEPNTEAFF. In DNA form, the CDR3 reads TGTGCCAGCAGAATAGAGCCGAACACTGAAGCTTTCTTT. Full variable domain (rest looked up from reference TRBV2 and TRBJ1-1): EPEVTQTPSHQVTQMGQEVILRCVPISNHLYFYWYRQILGQKVEFLVSFYNNEISEKSEIFDDQFSVERPDGSNFTLKIRSTKLEDSAMYFCASRIEPNTEAFFGQGTRLTVV.

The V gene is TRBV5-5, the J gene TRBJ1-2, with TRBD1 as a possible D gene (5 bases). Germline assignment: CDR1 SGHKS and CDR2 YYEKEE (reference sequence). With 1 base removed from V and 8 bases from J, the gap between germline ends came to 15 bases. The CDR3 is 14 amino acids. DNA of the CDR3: TGTGCCAGCAGCTTGTCTCGGGGGTCGCTCGGCTACACCTTC. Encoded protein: CASSLSRGSLGYTF.

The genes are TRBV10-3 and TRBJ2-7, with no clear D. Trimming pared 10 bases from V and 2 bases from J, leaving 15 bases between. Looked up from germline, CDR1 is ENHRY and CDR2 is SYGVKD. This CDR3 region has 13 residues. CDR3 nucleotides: TGTGCCAGTCAGAGAGAGTTGCCCTACGAGCAGTACTTC. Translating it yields CASQRELPYEQYF.

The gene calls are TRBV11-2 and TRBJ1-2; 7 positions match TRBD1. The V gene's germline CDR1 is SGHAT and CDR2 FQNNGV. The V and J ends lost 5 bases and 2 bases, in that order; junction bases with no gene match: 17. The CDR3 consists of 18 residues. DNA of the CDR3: TGTGCCAGCAGCGGCCTGCTAAAGGGGGCAGGGACGAACTATGGCTACACCTTC. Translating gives CASSGLLKGAGTNYGYTF. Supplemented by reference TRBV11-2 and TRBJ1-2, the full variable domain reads EAGVAQSPRYKIIEKRQSVAFWCNPISGHATLYWYQQILGQGPKLLIQFQNNGVVDDSQLPKDRFSAERLKGVDSTLKIQPAKLEDSAVYLCASSGLLKGAGTNYGYTFGSGTRLTVV.

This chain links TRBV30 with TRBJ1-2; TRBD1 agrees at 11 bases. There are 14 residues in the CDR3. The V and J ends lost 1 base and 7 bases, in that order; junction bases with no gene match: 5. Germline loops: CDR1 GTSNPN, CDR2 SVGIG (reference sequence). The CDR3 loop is CAWSDWGTGGGYTF. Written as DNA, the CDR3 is TGTGCCTGGAGTGACTGGGGGACAGGGGGTGGCTACACCTTC.

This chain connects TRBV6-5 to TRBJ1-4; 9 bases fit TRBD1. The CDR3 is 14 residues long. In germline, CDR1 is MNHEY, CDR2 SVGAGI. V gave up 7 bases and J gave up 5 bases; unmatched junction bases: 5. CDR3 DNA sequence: TGTGCCAGCACCAGACAGGGGGGAAATGAAAAACTGTTTTTT. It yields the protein CASTRQGGNEKLFF.

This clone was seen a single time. The CDR3 region has the DNA TGTGCCAGAAGCTTGGATAAGCAGGGGCAACACGAGCAGTACTTC. It codes for CARSLDKQGQHEQYF. The rearrangement uses TRBV5-3 and TRBJ2-7; a possible D gene is TRBD1 (6 bases). TRBV5-3 is given ORF status, its function remaining uncertain. There are 15 residues in the CDR3. V was trimmed by 0 bases and J by 5 bases, leaving 15 bases between them.

CDR3 DNA: TGTGCCAGCAGCTTGCGATTGCAGGGCTCGGATACGCAGTATTTT. Residues: CASSLRLQGSDTQYF. The chain has TRBV5-4 and TRBJ2-3; D might be TRBD1 (5 bases). V lost 1 base and J lost 6, with 15 bases in between. Germline V gives CDR1 SGHNT, CDR2 YYREEE (reference sequence). CDR3 length equals 15 residues.

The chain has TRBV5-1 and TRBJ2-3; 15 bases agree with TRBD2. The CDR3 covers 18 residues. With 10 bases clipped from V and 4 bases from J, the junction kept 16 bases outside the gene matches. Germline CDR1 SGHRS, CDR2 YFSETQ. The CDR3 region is CARGRGTSGGLGADTQYF. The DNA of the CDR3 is TGCGCCCGCGGGCGCGGGACTAGCGGGGGGCTTGGGGCAGATACGCAGTATTTT.